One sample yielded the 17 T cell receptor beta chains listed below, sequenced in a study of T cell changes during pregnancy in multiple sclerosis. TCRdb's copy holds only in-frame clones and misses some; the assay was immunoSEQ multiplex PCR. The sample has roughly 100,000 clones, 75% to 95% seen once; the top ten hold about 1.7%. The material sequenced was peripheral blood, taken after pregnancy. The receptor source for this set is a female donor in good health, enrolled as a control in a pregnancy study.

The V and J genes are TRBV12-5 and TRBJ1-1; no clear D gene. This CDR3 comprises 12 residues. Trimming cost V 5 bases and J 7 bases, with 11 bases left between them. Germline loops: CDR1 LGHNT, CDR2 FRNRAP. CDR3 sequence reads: CASGLPGNEAFF. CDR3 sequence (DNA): TGTGCTAGTGGTCTCCCCGGGAATGAAGCTTTCTTT.

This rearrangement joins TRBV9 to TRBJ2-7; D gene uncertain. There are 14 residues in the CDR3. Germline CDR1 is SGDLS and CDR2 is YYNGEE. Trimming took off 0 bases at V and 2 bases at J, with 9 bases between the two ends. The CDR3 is CASSVGGSAYEQYF. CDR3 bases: TGTGCCAGCAGCGTAGGAGGCAGCGCCTACGAGCAGTACTTC.

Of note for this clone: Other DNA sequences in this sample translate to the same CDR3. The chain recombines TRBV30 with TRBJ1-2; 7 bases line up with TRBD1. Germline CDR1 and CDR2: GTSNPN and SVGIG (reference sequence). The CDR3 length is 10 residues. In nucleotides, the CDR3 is TGTGCTTGGGCGACAGGGCGGTACACCTTC. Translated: CAWATGRYTF.

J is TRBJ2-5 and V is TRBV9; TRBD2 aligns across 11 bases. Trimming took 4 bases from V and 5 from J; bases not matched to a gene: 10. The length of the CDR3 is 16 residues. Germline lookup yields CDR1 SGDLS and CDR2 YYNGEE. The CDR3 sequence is CASSQGVAGGQETQYF. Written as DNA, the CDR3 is TGTGCCAGCAGCCAGGGGGTAGCGGGGGGGCAGGAGACCCAGTACTTC.

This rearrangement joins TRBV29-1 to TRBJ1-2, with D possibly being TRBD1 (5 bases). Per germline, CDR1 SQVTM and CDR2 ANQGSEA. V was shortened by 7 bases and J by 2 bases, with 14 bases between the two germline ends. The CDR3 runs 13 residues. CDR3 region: CSARTNENYGYTF. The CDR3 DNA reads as TGCAGCGCCAGGACAAATGAGAACTATGGCTACACCTTC.

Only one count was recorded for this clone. Here the CDR3 DNA reads TGTGCCAGCAGCTTAGGAGGTCTAGCGGGGGGTACGGGTGAGCAGTTCTTC. Residues: CASSLGGLAGGTGEQFF. The gene calls are TRBV7-2 and TRBJ2-1; 11 nucleotides match TRBD2. Germline V lookup: CDR1 SGHTA, CDR2 FQGNSA. Unmatched junction bases numbered 11, after V lost 1 base and J lost 9 bases. The CDR3 runs 17 residues.

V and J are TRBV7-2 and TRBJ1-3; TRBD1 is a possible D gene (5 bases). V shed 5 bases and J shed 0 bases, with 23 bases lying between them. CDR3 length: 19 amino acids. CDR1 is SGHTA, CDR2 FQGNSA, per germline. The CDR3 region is CASSPRVGGRITSGNTIYF. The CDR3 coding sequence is TGTGCCAGCAGCCCAAGGGTGGGGGGACGGATAACCTCTGGAAACACCATATATTTT.

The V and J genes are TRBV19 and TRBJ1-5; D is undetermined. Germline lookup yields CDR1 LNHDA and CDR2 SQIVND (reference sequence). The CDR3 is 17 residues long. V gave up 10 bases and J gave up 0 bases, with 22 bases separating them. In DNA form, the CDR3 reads TGTGCCACTACCCCCCAGGAATTTGGGCCTAGCAATCAGCCCCAGCATTTT. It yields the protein CATTPQEFGPSNQPQHF.

CDR3 nucleotide sequence: TGTGCCAGCAGCTTAGGGCGCGGGGGGGCGGGCACAGATACGCAGTATTTT. This translates into CASSLGRGGAGTDTQYF. V and J are TRBV7-2 and TRBJ2-3, with 9 bases identical to TRBD2. Germline V gives CDR1 SGHTA, CDR2 FQGNSA. Unmatched junction bases numbered 6, after V lost 1 base and J lost 1 base. This CDR3 spans 17 amino acids.

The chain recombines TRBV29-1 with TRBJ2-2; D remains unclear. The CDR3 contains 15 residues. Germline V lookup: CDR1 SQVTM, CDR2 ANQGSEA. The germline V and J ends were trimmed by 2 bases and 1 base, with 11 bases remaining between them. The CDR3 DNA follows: TGCAGCGTTGAAAACTGGCAGGTGAACACCGGGGAGCTGTTTTTT. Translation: CSVENWQVNTGELFF.

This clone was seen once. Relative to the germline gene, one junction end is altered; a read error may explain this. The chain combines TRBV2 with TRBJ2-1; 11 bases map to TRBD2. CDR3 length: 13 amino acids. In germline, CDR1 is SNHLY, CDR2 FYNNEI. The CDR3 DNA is TGTGCCAGCAGATACGGTAGCGGGGGGGCCACTCTCTTC. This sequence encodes CASRYGSGGATLF.

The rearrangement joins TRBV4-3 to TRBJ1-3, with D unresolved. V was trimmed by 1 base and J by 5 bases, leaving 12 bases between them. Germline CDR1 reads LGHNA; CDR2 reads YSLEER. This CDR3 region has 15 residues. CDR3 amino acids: CASSQGALVRNTIYF. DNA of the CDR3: TGCGCCAGCAGCCAAGGGGCCTTGGTGCGAAACACCATATATTTT.

CDR3 amino acids: CASSQDQVAGGSANTQYF. The CDR3 region has the DNA TGCGCCAGCAGCCAAGATCAAGTCGCGGGGGGCTCAGCCAATACGCAGTATTTT. The chain combines TRBV4-3 with TRBJ2-3; 8 nucleotides agree with TRBD2. Germline V gene sequence: CDR1 LGHNA, CDR2 YSLEER. The CDR3 extends over 18 amino acids. V trimming: 0 bases; J trimming: 7 bases; junction bases outside the gene matches: 15.

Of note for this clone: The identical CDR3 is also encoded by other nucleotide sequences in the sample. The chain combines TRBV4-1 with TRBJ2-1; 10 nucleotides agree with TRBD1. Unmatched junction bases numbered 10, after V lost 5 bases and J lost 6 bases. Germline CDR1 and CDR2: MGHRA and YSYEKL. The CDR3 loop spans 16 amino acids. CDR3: CASSYSGTGVANEQFF. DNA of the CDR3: TGCGCCAGCAGCTATTCCGGGACAGGGGTGGCCAATGAGCAGTTCTTC.

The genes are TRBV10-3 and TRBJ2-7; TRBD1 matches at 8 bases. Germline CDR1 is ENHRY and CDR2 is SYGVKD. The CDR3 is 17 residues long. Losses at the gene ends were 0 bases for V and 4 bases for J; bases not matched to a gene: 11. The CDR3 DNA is TGTGCCATCAGTGAGTCAGGGGGGCAGGGGGCCCCTTACGAGCAGTACTTC. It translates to CAISESGGQGAPYEQYF.

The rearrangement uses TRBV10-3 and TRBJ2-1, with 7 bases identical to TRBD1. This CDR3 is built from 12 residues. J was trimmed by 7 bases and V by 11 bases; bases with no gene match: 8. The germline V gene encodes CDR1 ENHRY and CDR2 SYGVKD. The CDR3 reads CAYGDSSNEQFF. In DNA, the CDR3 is TGTGCCTATGGGGACAGCTCTAATGAGCAGTTCTTC.

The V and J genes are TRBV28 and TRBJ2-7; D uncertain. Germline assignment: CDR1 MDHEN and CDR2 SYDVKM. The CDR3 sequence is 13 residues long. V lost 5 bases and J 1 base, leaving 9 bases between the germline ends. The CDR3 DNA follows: TGTGCCAGCAGTCGGAGACCATCCTACGAGCAGTACTTC. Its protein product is CASSRRPSYEQYF.